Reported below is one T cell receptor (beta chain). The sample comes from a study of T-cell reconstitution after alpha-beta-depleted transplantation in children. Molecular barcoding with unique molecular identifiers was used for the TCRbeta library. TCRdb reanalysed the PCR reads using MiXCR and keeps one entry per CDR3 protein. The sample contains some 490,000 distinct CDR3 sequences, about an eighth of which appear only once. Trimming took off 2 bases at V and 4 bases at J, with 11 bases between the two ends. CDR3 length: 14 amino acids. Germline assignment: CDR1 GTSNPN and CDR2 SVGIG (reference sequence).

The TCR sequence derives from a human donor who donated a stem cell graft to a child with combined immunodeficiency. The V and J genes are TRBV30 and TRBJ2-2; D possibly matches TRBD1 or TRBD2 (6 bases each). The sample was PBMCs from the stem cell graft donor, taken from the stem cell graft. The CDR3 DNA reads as TGTGCCTGGAGTAGAAAGGGGGGCACCGGGGAGCTGTTTTTT. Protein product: CAWSRKGGTGELFF.